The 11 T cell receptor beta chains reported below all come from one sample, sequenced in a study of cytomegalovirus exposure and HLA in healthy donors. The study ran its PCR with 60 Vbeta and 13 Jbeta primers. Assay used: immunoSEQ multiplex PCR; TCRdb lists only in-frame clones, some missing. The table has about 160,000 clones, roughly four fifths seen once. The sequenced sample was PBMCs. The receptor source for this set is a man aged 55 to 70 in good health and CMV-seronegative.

The CDR3 DNA is TGTGCCAGAAGCTTAGAGACAGTGAACACTGAAGCTTTCTTT. As protein: CARSLETVNTEAFF. The J gene is TRBJ1-1, the V gene TRBV7-5; the table's D gene call, TRBD1, was not cross checked with the DNA. TRBV7-5 is termed a pseudogene. The CDR3 has 14 amino acids.

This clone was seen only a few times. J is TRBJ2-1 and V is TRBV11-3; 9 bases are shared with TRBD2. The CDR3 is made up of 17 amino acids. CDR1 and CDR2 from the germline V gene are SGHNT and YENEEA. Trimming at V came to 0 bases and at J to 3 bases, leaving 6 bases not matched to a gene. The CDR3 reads CASSLEERGALYNEQFF. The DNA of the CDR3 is TGTGCCAGCAGCTTAGAGGAGCGGGGGGCCCTCTACAATGAGCAGTTCTTC.

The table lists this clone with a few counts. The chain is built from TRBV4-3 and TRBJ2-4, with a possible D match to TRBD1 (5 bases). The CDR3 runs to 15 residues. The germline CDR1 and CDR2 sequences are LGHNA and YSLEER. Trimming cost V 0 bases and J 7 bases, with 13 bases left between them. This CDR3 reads CASSQDKGRWNIQYF. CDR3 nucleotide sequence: TGCGCCAGCAGCCAAGACAAGGGGCGATGGAACATTCAGTACTTC.

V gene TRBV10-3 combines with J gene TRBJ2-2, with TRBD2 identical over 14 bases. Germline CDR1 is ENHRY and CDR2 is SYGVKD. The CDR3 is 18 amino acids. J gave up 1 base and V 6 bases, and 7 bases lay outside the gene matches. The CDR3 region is CAIRPGLAGAGNTGELFF. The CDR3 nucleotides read TGTGCCATCAGGCCGGGACTAGCGGGGGCCGGGAACACCGGGGAGCTGTTTTTT.

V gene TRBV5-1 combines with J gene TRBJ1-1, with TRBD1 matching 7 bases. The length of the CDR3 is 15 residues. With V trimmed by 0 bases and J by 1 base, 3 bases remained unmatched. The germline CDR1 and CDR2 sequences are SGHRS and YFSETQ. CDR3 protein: CASSLAGQPNTEAFF. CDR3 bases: TGCGCCAGCAGCTTGGCGGGACAGCCGAACACTGAAGCTTTCTTT.

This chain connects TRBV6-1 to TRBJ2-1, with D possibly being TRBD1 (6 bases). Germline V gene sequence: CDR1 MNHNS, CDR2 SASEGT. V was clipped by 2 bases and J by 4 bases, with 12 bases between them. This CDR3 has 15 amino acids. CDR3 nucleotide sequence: TGTGCCAGCAGTGAAATGGGGGCGGATTACAATGAGCAGTTCTTC. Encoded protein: CASSEMGADYNEQFF.

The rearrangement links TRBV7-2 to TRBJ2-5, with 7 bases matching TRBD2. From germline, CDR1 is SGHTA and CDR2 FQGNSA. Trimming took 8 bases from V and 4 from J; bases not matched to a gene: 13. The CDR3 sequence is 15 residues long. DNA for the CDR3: TGTGCCAGCGGCTGGGGAGGGAGGGCCGGAGAGACCCAGTACTTC. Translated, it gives CASGWGGRAGETQYF.

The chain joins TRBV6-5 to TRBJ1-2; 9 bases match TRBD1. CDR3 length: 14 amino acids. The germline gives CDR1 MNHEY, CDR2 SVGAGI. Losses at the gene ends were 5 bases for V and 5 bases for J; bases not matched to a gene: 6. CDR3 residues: CASSQTGQGYGYTF. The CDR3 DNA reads TGTGCCAGCAGTCAAACGGGACAGGGTTATGGCTACACCTTC.

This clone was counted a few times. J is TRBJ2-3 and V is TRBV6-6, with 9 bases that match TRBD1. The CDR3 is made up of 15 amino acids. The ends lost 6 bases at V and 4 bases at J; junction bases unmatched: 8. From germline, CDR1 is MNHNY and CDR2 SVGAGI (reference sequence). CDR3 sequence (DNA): TGTGCCAGCAGCGAAACAGGGGGCGGCCCAGATACGCAGTATTTT. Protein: CASSETGGGPDTQYF.

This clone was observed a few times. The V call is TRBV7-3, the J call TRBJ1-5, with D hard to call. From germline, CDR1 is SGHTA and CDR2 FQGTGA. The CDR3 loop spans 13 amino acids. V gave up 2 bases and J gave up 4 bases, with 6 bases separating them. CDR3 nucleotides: TGTGCCAGCAGCTTAGGGCCTAATCAGCCCCAGCATTTT. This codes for CASSLGPNQPQHF.

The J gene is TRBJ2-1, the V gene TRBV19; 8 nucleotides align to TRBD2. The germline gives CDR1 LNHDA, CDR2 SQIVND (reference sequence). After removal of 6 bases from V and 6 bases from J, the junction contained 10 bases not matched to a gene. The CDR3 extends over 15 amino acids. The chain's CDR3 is CASRLTGGMGNEQFF. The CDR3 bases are TGTGCCAGTAGGTTGACGGGAGGGATGGGCAATGAGCAGTTCTTC. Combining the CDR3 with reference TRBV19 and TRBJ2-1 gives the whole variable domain DGGITQSPKYLFRKEGQNVTLSCEQNLNHDAMYWYRQDPGQGLRLIYYSQIVNDFQKGDIAEGYSVSREKKESFPLTVTSAQKNPTAFYLCASRLTGGMGNEQFFGPGTRLTVL.